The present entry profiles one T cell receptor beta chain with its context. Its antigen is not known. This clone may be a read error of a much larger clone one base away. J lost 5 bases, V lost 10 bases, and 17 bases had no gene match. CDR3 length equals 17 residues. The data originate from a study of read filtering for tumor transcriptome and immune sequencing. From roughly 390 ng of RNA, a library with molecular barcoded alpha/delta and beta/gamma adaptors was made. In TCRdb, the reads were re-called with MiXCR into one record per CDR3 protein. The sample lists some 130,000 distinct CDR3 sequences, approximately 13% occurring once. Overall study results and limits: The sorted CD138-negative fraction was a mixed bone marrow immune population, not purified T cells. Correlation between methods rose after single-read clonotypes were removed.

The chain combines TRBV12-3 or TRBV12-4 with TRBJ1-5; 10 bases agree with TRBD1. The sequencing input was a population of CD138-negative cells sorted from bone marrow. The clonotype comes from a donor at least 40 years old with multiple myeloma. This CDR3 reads CAISDRGKLGADQPQHF. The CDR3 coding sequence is TGTGCCATCTCGGACAGGGGGAAATTAGGGGCCGATCAGCCCCAGCATTTT.